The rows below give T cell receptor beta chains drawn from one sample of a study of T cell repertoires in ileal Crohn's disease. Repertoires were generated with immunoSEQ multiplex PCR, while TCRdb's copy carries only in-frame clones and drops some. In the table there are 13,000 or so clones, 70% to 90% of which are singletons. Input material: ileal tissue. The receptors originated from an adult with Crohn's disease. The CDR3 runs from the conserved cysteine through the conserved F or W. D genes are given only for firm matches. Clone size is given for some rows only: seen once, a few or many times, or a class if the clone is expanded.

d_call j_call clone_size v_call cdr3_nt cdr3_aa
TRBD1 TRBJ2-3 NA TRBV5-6 TGTGCCAGCAGCTTGAGACAGGGGGCCGGGTTGGCAGATACGCAGTATTTT CASSLRQGAGLADTQYF
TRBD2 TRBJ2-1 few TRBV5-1 TGCGCCAGCAGCTCCGGGACTAGCGGGATCGTTGAGCAGTTCTTC CASSSGTSGIVEQFF
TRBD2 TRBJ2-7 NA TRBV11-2 TGTGCCAGCATGTCGGCGGGAGGAGAAAAGCTAAGGGAGCAGTACTTC CASMSAGGEKLREQYF
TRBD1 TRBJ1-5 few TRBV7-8 TGTGCCAGCAGCTGGGAGCAGGGGGTGAATCAGCCCCAGCATTTT CASSWEQGVNQPQHF
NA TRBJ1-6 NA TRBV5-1 TGCGCCAGCAGCTTCGATTCCGGGAGGAATTCACCCCTCCACTTT CASSFDSGRNSPLHF
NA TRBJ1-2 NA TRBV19 TGTGCCAGTAAGCCGAGGGCCGAGGACTATGGCTACACCTTC CASKPRAEDYGYTF
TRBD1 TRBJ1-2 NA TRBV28 TGTGCCAGCAGTTTAATGACACCGGGACAGCTTTTCCGTGGCTACACCTTC CASSLMTPGQLFRGYTF
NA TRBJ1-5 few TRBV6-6 TGTGCCAGCAGTTACCCGTCTCAGCCCCAGCATTTT CASSYPSQPQHF
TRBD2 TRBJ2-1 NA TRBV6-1 TGTGCCAGCAGATCGGGGGGTAGCGGGCAGTTCTTC CASRSGGSGQFF
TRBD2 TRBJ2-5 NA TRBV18 TGTGCCAGCTCACCAAATAGACTAGCGGGAGGGGAGACCCAGTACTTC CASSPNRLAGGETQYF
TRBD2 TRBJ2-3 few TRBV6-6 TGTGCCAGCAGCCGACTAGCGGGAGGCCAGGGCGAGCAGTATTTT CASSRLAGGQGEQYF
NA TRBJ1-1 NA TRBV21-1 TGTGCCAGCAGCAAAGCGCGGGGCGGGGTCCCCAGGGGGCGCACTGAAGCTTTCTTT CASSKARGGVPRGRTEAFF
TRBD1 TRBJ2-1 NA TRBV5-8 TGTGCCAGCAGCAGAGGGACAGGGACTTACAATGAGCAGTTCTTC CASSRGTGTYNEQFF
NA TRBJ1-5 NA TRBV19 TGTGCCAGTAAACAGGGTGCTGGGAATGGGCCCCAGCATTTT CASKQGAGNGPQHF
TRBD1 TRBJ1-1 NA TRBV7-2 TGTGCCAGCAGCCCCCGACAGGGACAGAACACTGAAGCTTTCTTT CASSPRQGQNTEAFF
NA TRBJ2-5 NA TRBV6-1 TGTGCCAGCAGAGAGGGAAGAGACCAAGAGACCCAGTACTTC CASREGRDQETQYF
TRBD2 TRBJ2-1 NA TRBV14 TGTGCCAGCAGCCAAGCGAGGAGACTAGCGGTAAACAATGAGCAGTTCTTC CASSQARRLAVNNEQFF
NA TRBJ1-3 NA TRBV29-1 TGCAGCGTTTTTGGGGGCCTGGGAAACACCATATATTTT CSVFGGLGNTIYF
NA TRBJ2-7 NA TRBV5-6 TGTGCCAGCATATGGGGGGGCAGCTCCTACGAGCAGTACTTC CASIWGGSSYEQYF
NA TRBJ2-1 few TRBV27 TGTGCCAGCAGCTCTGCAGGGTCCCACAATGAGCAGTTCTTC CASSSAGSHNEQFF
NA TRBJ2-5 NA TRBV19 TGTGCCAGTAGAAATAGCGGACAAGAGACCCAGTACTTC CASRNSGQETQYF
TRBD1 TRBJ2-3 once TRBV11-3 TGTGCCAGCAGCCCCGGACAGGGGACCCCGAGCACAGATACGCAGTATTTT CASSPGQGTPSTDTQYF
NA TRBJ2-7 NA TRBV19 TGTGCCAGCCTTCCCCAGGCGGGGGCGGCGGGTAACGAGCAGTACTTC CASLPQAGAAGNEQYF
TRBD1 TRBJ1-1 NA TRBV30 TGTGCCTGGAGTCCACTCGACAGGGAGGATGGAGCTTTCTTT CAWSPLDREDGAFF
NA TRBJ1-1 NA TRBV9 TGTGCCAGCAGCGTAGGTGTGCAGGGAGGGAACACTGAAGCTTTCTTT CASSVGVQGGNTEAFF
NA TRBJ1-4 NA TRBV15 TGTGCCACCAGCAGAGATTATAGCGCCGCAACTAATGAAAAACTGTTTTTT CATSRDYSAATNEKLFF
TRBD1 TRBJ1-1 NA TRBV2 TGTGCCAGCAGGGCGGGACAGGTCACTGAAGCTTTCTTT CASRAGQVTEAFF
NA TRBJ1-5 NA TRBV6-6 TGTGCCAGCAGTTACGAACAGGGCTATAGCAATCAGCCCCAGCATTTT CASSYEQGYSNQPQHF
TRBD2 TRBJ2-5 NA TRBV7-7 TGTGCTAGCAGCTTAGCTCTGTCGGGAGGGCAAGAGACCCAGTACTTC CASSLALSGGQETQYF
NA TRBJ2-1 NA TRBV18 TGTGCCAGCTCACCTACCTCGGGAGCCTACAATGAGCAGTTCTTC CASSPTSGAYNEQFF
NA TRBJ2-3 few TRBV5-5 TGTGCCAGCAGCACCGGGACATGGACGGGAGATACGCAGTATTTT CASSTGTWTGDTQYF
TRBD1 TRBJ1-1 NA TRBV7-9 TGTGCCAGCAGCCTAGGACAGGGGTCGGCTGAAGCTTTCTTT CASSLGQGSAEAFF
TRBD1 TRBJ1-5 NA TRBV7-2 TGTGCCAGCAGCTACGACAGGGGGCAGGGTCAGCCCCAGCATTTT CASSYDRGQGQPQHF
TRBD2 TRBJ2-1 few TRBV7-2 TGTGCCAGCAGCTTAGCCAGCGGGGGGGCTGCGTTCTACAATGAGCAGTTCTTC CASSLASGGAAFYNEQFF
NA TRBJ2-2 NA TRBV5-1 TGCGCCAGCAGCATTCGTCCCGGGACTGTCACGGCGGAGCTGTTTTTT CASSIRPGTVTAELFF